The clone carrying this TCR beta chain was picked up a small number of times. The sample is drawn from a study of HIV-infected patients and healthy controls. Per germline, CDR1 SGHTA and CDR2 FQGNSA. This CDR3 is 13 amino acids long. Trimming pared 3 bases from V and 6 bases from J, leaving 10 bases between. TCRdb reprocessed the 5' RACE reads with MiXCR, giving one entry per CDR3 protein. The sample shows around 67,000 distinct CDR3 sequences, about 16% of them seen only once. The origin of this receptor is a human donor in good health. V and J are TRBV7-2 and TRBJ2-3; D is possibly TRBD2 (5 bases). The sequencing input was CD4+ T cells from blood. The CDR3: CASSFRRSDTQYF. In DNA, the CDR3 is TGTGCCAGCAGCTTCCGGAGGAGCGATACGCAGTATTTT.